This T cell receptor beta chain was sequenced for a study of T cell repertoires in cytomegalovirus infection. As for the study in general: Epitope selection comprised recently identified HLA-C-restricted CMV epitopes and well-studied HLA-B-restricted CMV epitopes. Evidence of both CMV infection and a matching HLA type came from public TCR beta signatures.

The study's findings and limits: HLA-C-restricted CMV clonotypes gave the most frequent clonotype in two of eight donors. Summed public TCR beta family frequency identified CMV carriers bearing the relevant HLA.

In TCRdb, the reads were re-called with MiXCR into one record per CDR3 protein. The sample lists 830,000 or so distinct CDR3 sequences, around a third seen once, with around 12% in the top ten. The sample holds many counts of this clonotype. Its matching antigen is unknown. In germline, CDR1 is SGHVS, CDR2 FNYEAQ. The CDR3 has 14 residues. Trimming cost V 5 bases and J 6 bases; bases outside gene matches: 8. The TCR was taken from a human donor in good health (CMV status not recorded). Some clones in this sample may be carry-over from other donors' samples. The chain employs TRBV7-6 and TRBJ1-1; 8 positions match TRBD1. Sequencing used cultured CD8+ T cells from PBMCs, obtained from culture after CMV antigen stimulation. The CDR3: CASSLGQGPAEAFF. As DNA, the CDR3 is TGTGCCAGCAGCCTTGGACAGGGCCCGGCTGAAGCTTTCTTT.